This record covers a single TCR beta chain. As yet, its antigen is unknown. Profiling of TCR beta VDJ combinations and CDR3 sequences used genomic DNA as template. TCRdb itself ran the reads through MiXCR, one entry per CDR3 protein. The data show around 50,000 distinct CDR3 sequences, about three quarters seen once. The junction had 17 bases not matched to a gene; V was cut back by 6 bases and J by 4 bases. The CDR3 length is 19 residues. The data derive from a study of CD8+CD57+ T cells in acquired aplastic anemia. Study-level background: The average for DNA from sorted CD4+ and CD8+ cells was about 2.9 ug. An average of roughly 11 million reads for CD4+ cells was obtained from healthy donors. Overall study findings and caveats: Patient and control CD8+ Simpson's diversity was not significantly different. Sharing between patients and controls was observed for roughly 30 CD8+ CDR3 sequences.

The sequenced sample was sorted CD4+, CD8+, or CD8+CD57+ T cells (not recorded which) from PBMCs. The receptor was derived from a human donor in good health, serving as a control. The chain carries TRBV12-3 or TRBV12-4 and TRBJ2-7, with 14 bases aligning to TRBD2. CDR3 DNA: TGTGCCAGCAGGGGATCGACTAGCGGGAGGGCAGGGCGGCTGTACGAGCAGTACTTC. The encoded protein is CASRGSTSGRAGRLYEQYF.